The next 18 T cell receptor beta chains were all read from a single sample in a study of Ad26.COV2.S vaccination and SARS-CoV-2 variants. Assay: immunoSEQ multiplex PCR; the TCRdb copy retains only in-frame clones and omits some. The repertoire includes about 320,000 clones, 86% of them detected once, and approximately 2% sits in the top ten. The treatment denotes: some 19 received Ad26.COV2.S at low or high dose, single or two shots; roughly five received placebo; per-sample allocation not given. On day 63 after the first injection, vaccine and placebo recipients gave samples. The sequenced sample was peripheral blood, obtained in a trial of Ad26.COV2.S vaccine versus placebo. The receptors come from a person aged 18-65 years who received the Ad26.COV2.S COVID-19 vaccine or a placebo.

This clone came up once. The DNA of the CDR3 is TGTGCCAGTCGGACGGATACTACGTATGGCTACACCTTC. Translation gives CASRTDTTYGYTF. The J gene is TRBJ1-2, the V gene TRBV18; D ambiguous. From germline, CDR1 is KGHSH and CDR2 LQKENI. With 9 bases removed from V and 5 bases from J, the gap between germline ends came to 16 bases. CDR3 length equals 13 residues.

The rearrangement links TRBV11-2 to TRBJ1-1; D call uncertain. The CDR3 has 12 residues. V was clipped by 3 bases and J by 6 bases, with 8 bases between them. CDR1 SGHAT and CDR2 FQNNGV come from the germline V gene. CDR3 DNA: TGTGCCAGCAGCTTCGTCGGGTCTGAAGCTTTCTTT. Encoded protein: CASSFVGSEAFF.

In DNA, the CDR3 is TGTGCCAGCAGCTTATCTAGCGGGGGGGCTGAGACCCAGTACTTC. This gives the protein CASSLSSGGAETQYF. This sequence joins TRBV11-3 and TRBJ2-5; 12 nucleotides line up with TRBD2. This CDR3 comprises 15 residues. Germline CDR1 is SGHNT and CDR2 is YENEEA. V was clipped by 2 bases and J by 5 bases; unmatched bases: 3.

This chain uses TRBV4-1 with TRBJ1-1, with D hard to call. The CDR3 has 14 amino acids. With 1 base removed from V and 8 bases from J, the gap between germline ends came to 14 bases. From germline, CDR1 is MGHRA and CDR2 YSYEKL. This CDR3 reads CASSQVTVTPEAFF. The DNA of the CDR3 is TGCGCCAGCAGCCAAGTGACGGTGACTCCCGAAGCTTTCTTT.

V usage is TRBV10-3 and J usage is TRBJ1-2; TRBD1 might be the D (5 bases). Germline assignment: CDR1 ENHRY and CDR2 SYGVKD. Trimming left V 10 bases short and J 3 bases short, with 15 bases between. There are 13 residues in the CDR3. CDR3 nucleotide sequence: TGTGCCACTCAGGGCAGGGCCCACTATGGCTACACCTTC. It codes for CATQGRAHYGYTF.

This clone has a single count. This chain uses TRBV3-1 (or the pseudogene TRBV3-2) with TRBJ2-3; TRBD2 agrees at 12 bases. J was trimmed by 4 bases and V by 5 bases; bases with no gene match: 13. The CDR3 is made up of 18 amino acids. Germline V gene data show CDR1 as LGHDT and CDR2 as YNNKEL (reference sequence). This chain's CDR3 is CASSVRLAGALFADTQYF. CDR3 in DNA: TGTGCCAGCAGCGTCCGACTAGCGGGAGCTCTTTTCGCAGATACGCAGTATTTT.

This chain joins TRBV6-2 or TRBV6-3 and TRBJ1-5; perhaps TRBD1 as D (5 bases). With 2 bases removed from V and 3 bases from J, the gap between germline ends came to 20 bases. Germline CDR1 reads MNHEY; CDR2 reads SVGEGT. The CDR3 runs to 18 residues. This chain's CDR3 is CASSYGLGDAAYNQPQHF. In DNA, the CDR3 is TGTGCCAGCAGTTACGGTTTGGGGGATGCGGCTTACAATCAGCCCCAGCATTTT.

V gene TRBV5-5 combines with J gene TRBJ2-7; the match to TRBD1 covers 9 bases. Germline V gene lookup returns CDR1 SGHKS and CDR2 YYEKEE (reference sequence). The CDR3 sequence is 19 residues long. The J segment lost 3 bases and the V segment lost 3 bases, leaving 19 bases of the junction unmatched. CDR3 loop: CASSSNRTGEHWDLYEQYF. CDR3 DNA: TGTGCCAGCAGCTCAAACCGGACAGGGGAGCATTGGGACCTCTACGAGCAGTACTTC.

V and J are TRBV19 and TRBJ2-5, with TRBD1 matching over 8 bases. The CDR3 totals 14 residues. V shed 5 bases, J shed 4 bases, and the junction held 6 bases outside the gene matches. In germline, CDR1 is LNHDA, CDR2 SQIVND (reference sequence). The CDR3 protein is CASSRTGLGETQYF. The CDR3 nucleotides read TGTGCCAGTAGTCGGACAGGGCTGGGAGAGACCCAGTACTTC. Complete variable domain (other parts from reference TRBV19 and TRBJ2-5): DGGITQSPKYLFRKEGQNVTLSCEQNLNHDAMYWYRQDPGQGLRLIYYSQIVNDFQKGDIAEGYSVSREKKESFPLTVTSAQKNPTAFYLCASSRTGLGETQYFGPGTRLLVL.

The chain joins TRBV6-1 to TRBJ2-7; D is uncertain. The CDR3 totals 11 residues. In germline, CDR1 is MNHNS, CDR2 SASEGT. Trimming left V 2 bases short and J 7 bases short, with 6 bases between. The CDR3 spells CASSEYTEQYF. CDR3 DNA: TGTGCCAGCAGTGAATACACTGAGCAGTACTTC.

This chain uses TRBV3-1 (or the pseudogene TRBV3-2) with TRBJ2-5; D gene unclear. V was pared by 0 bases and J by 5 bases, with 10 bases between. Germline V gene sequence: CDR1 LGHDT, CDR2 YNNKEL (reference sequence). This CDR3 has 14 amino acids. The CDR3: CASSQDWVRETQYF. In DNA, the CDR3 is TGTGCCAGCAGCCAAGATTGGGTCCGGGAGACCCAGTACTTC.

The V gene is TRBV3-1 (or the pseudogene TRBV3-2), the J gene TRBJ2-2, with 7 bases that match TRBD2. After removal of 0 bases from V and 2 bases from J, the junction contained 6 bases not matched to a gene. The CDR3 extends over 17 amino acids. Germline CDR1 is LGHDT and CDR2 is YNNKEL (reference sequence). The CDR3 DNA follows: TGTGCCAGCAGCCAAGATTACCTAGCGGATAACACCGGGGAGCTGTTTTTT. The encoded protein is CASSQDYLADNTGELFF.

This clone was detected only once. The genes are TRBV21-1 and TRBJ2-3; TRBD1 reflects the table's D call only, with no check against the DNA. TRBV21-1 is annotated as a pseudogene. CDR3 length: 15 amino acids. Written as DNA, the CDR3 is TGTGCCAGCAGCGTCCGGGACAGGGTCACAGATACGCAGTATTTT. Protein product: CASSVRDRVTDTQYF.

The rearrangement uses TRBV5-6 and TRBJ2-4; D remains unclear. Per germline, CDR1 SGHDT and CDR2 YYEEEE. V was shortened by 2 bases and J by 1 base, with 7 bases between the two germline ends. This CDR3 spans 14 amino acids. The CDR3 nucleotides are TGTGCCAGCAGCTTATCTAGTGCCAAAAACATTCAGTACTTC. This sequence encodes CASSLSSAKNIQYF.

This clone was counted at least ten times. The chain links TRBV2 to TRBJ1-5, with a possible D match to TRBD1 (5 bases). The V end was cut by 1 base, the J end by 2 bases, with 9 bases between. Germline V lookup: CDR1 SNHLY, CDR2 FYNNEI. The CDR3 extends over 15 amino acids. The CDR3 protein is CASSEGTRGNQPQHF. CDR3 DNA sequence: TGTGCCAGCAGTGAAGGGACAAGAGGCAATCAGCCCCAGCATTTT.

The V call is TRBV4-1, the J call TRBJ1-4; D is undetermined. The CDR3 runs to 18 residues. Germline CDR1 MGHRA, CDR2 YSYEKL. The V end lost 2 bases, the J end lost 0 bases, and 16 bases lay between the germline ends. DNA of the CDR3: TGCGCCAGCAGCCAAACCCCGCTAGGCCTTCCAACTAATGAAAAACTGTTTTTT. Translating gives CASSQTPLGLPTNEKLFF.

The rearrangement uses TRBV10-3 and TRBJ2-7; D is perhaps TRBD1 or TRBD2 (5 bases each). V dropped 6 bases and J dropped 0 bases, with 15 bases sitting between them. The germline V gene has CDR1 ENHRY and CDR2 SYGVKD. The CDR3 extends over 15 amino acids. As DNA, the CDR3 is TGTGCCATCAGCCCGGGACCCAGGAGCTCCTACGAGCAGTACTTC. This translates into CAISPGPRSSYEQYF.

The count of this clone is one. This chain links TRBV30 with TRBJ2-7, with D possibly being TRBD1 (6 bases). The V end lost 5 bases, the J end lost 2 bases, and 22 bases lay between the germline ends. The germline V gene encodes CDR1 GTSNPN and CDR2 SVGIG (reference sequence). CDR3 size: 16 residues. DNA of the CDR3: TGTGCCTGGGGCGTGGGCAGGGGCGGAATTACCTACGAGCAGTACTTC. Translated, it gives CAWGVGRGGITYEQYF.